A single sample gave rise to the 31 T cell receptor beta chains below, sequenced in a study of Graves' ophthalmopathy and Graves' hyperthyroidism. Amplification targeted the TCR beta CDR3 regions, with RNA transcripts as the source material. The first round was an RT-PCR with HTBI primers, and the second round was a multiplex PCR. TCRdb independently ran MiXCR on the multiplex PCR reads; one entry per CDR3 protein. The data contain about 370,000 distinct CDR3 sequences, 15% to 20% of them seen just once; the ten biggest clones take up around 1.4%. Material: peripheral blood. These receptor sequences come from a woman under 30 with Graves' ophthalmopathy.

This clonotype was seen at least ten times. This sequence joins TRBV11-2 and TRBJ1-5; D may be TRBD1 (5 bases). Trimming stripped 6 bases from V and 7 bases from J, with 16 bases between. The CDR3 sequence is 14 residues long. Germline values: CDR1 SGHAT, CDR2 FQNNGV. The DNA of the CDR3 is TGTGCCAGCAGTCCAGGGTTGGTTTCCCAGCCCCAGCATTTT. It is translated as CASSPGLVSQPQHF.

The sample holds many counts of this clonotype. The chain combines TRBV28 with TRBJ1-1, with 7 nucleotides matching TRBD1. Germline V CDR1 and CDR2: MDHEN, SYDVKM. J lost 3 bases, V lost 6 bases, and 10 bases had no gene match. The CDR3 covers 15 residues. Here the CDR3 DNA reads TGTGCCAGCAGCCATGGGCAGGGGGATCACACTGAAGCTTTCTTT. It encodes CASSHGQGDHTEAFF.

In this sample, this clonotype turned up many times. The V gene is TRBV11-2, the J gene TRBJ1-1, with a weak D call TRBD1 (5 bases). Looked up from germline, CDR1 is SGHAT and CDR2 is FQNNGV. The CDR3 sequence is 15 residues long. Trimming took off 5 bases at V and 1 base at J, with 14 bases between the two ends. The CDR3 spells CASSRLIGGNTEAFF. DNA for the CDR3: TGTGCCAGCAGCCGATTAATTGGGGGGAACACTGAAGCTTTCTTT.

This clonotype was seen many times. The chain combines TRBV11-1 with TRBJ1-5; D not resolved. Germline CDR1 reads SGHAT; CDR2 reads FQDESV (reference sequence). This CDR3 has 13 amino acids. Deletions cut 5 bases from V and 4 bases from J, with 9 bases between. CDR3 sequence reads: CASSHEPNQPQHF. The CDR3 bases are TGTGCCAGCAGCCACGAACCAAATCAGCCCCAGCATTTT.

The chain is built from TRBV12-3 or TRBV12-4 and TRBJ2-7; D may be TRBD2 (5 bases). Trimming stripped 5 bases from V and 6 bases from J, with 14 bases between. CDR3 length: 13 amino acids. The DNA for the CDR3 is TGTGCCAGCAGTCCCAACGAGGGCCTCGAGCAGTACTTC. This translates into CASSPNEGLEQYF.

This clonotype appeared many times. The chain recombines TRBV30 with TRBJ2-7, with 8 bases identical to TRBD1. The CDR3 has 15 amino acids. The junction had 18 bases not matched to a gene; V was cut back by 7 bases and J by 7 bases. Germline loops: CDR1 GTSNPN, CDR2 SVGIG (reference sequence). The CDR3 here is CALRRTGQGPREQYF. For the CDR3, the DNA is TGTGCCTTAAGGAGGACAGGACAGGGCCCCCGGGAGCAGTACTTC.

The genes are TRBV20-1 and TRBJ2-5; D is unresolved. Trimming stripped 2 bases from V and 1 base from J, with 11 bases between. CDR3 size: 14 residues. Germline CDR1 reads DFQATT; CDR2 reads SNEGSKA (reference sequence). The CDR3 is CSARRPDLQETQYF. The CDR3 DNA is TGCAGTGCTAGACGACCCGATCTCCAAGAGACCCAGTACTTC.

The sample holds many counts of this clonotype. This sequence joins TRBV6-2 or TRBV6-3 and TRBJ1-2; D unclear. The CDR3 runs to 15 residues. Looked up from germline, CDR1 is MNHEY and CDR2 is SVGEGT. The V gene lost 6 bases and the J gene lost 4 bases, with 18 bases spanning the gap. CDR3 nucleotides: TGTGCCAGCAGGTGGAGTAGGGCCCAGCTCTATGGCTACACCTTC. Translating gives CASRWSRAQLYGYTF.

Ten or more counts support this clonotype. The genes are TRBV20-1 and TRBJ2-4; the match to TRBD1 covers 8 bases. V lost 5 bases, J lost 4 bases, and 4 bases stayed unmatched. The germline V gene has CDR1 DFQATT and CDR2 SNEGSKA (reference sequence). CDR3 length: 13 residues. CDR3 sequence (DNA): TGCAGTGCTCTCGGACAGGGAAAAAACATTCAGTACTTC. It yields the protein CSALGQGKNIQYF.

At least ten counts were recorded for this clonotype. The chain has TRBV14 and TRBJ1-1; 7 positions agree with TRBD1. V shed 4 bases, J shed 3 bases, and the junction held 8 bases outside the gene matches. Germline V gene data show CDR1 as SGHDN and CDR2 as FVKESK. The CDR3 is made up of 15 amino acids. The CDR3 bases are TGTGCCAGCAGCCGACAGGGTAATGTGGACACTGAAGCTTTCTTT. It encodes CASSRQGNVDTEAFF.

There are many counts of this clonotype. The junction departs from the called germline gene at one end, perhaps through a read error. The rearrangement links TRBV6-5 to TRBJ1-1; no clear D gene. Per germline, CDR1 MNHEY and CDR2 SVGAGI. This CDR3 contains 13 residues. The CDR3 loop is CTSSYGRNTEAFF. The CDR3 DNA is TGTACCAGCAGTTACGGACGGAACACTGAAGCTTTCTTT.

This clonotype was observed many times. The CDR3, as DNA: TGTGCCATGGGCTACCTGTACGAGCAGTACTTC. Residues: CAMGYLYEQYF. V is TRBV10-3 and J is TRBJ2-7, with D unclear. Trimming removed 9 bases from V and 4 bases from J, with 10 bases in between. Germline V gene sequence: CDR1 ENHRY, CDR2 SYGVKD. This CDR3 is 11 amino acids long.

This clonotype was recorded many times. The gene calls are TRBV6-5 and TRBJ1-2; weak D call: TRBD1 (5 bases). V lost 2 bases and J 3 bases, leaving 19 bases between the germline ends. This CDR3 has 17 amino acids. Germline lookup yields CDR1 MNHEY and CDR2 SVGAGI. The CDR3 nucleotides read TGTGCCAGCAGTTACGTCGCTAACAGGTTACAACACTATGGCTACACCTTC. Protein: CASSYVANRLQHYGYTF.

This clonotype has a handful of counts. V gene TRBV12-3 or TRBV12-4 combines with J gene TRBJ1-5; possible D gene TRBD1, 6 bases. Trimming took 6 bases from V and 7 from J, leaving 10 bases between them. The CDR3 loop spans 12 amino acids. The DNA for the CDR3 is TGTGCCAGCAGGCAGGGGTGGCAGCCCCAGCATTTT. This codes for CASRQGWQPQHF.

This clonotype came up many times. The chain links TRBV6-2 or TRBV6-3 to TRBJ1-1, with D possibly being TRBD1 (6 bases). Germline V gene sequence: CDR1 MNHEY, CDR2 SVGEGT. Trimming stripped 6 bases from V and 5 bases from J, with 13 bases between. The CDR3 length is 13 residues. In DNA form, the CDR3 reads TGTGCCAGCAGGAACGGGGGGCGAACTGAAGCTTTCTTT. Its protein product is CASRNGGRTEAFF.

This clonotype came up many times. The chain has TRBV11-1 and TRBJ1-1, with D possibly being TRBD1 (6 bases). V was trimmed by 6 bases and J by 2 bases, leaving 16 bases between them. The CDR3 extends over 15 amino acids. The germline V gene encodes CDR1 SGHAT and CDR2 FQDESV (reference sequence). Here the CDR3 DNA reads TGTGCCAGCAGGCGGGACACTGGACGAAACACTGAAGCTTTCTTT. It is translated as CASRRDTGRNTEAFF.

This clonotype was picked up many times. The gene calls are TRBV15 and TRBJ1-5, with D possibly TRBD1 on 6 matching bases. CDR3 length: 14 amino acids. V lost 2 bases, J lost 6 bases, and 11 bases lay in between. Germline CDR1 and CDR2: LNHNV and YYDKDF (reference sequence). CDR3 amino acids: CATSRTIQGQPQHF. Written as DNA, the CDR3 is TGTGCCACCAGCAGAACCATACAGGGTCAGCCCCAGCATTTT. Supplemented by reference TRBV15 and TRBJ1-5, the full variable domain reads DAMVIQNPRYQVTQFGKPVTLSCSQTLNHNVMYWYQQKSSQAPKLLFHYYDKDFNNEADTPDNFQSRRPNTSFCFLDIRSPGLGDTAMYLCATSRTIQGQPQHFGDGTRLSIL.

This clonotype was recorded many times. The chain joins TRBV7-9 to TRBJ2-4; D is undetermined. Trimming cost V 5 bases and J 0 bases, with 14 bases left between them. The CDR3 has 16 residues. Germline lookup yields CDR1 SEHNR and CDR2 FQNEAQ (reference sequence). This chain's CDR3 is CASSPSVSLAKNIQYF. The CDR3 DNA follows: TGTGCCAGCAGCCCCAGTGTTAGTCTAGCCAAAAACATTCAGTACTTC.

In its sample, this clonotype was seen many times. V gene TRBV12-5 combines with J gene TRBJ1-1; D gene uncertain. Trimming stripped 6 bases from V and 7 bases from J, with 21 bases between. Germline CDR1 reads LGHNT; CDR2 reads FRNRAP. This CDR3 has 15 amino acids. CDR3 amino acids: CASGLTLHPQSEAFF. In nucleotides, the CDR3 is TGTGCTAGTGGCCTGACGCTACATCCCCAGAGTGAAGCTTTCTTT.

This clonotype was counted many times. This rearrangement joins TRBV3-1 to TRBJ2-7; D might be TRBD2 (6 bases). The V gene's germline CDR1 is LGHDT and CDR2 YNNKEL (reference sequence). The length of the CDR3 is 14 residues. With 2 bases removed from V and 3 bases from J, the gap between germline ends came to 11 bases. CDR3: CASSQPGGLYEQYF. In nucleotides, the CDR3 is TGTGCCAGCAGCCAACCCGGGGGTCTCTACGAGCAGTACTTC.

This chain joins TRBV12-3 or TRBV12-4 and TRBJ2-5; D call uncertain. Trimming shortened V by 5 bases and J by 0 bases, and 10 bases separated the two germline ends. This CDR3 contains 14 residues. CDR3 protein: CASSQLAHQETQYF. Written as DNA, the CDR3 is TGTGCCAGCAGTCAGCTGGCGCACCAAGAGACCCAGTACTTC.

This clonotype was seen many times. The chain employs TRBV30 and TRBJ2-5; the match to TRBD2 covers 13 bases. J lost 5 bases, V lost 4 bases, and 13 bases had no gene match. This CDR3 has 17 amino acids. The germline CDR1 and CDR2 sequences are GTSNPN and SVGIG (reference sequence). The CDR3 spells CAWTEGRLAGGWETQYF. As DNA, the CDR3 is TGTGCCTGGACCGAAGGGAGACTAGCGGGAGGTTGGGAGACCCAGTACTTC.

As regards this clonotype: At one end the junction does not follow the germline gene, possibly because of a read error. V is TRBV7-7 and J is TRBJ2-5, with D possibly matching TRBD2 (6 bases). Germline CDR1 and CDR2: SSHAT and FNYEAQ (reference sequence). This CDR3 is built from 16 residues. CDR3 DNA sequence: TGTGCTAGCAGCTTCCCTTCTCGCGGGGAGGAAGAGACCCAGTACTTC. Translation: CASSFPSRGEEETQYF.

This clonotype showed up many times. The V gene is TRBV7-2, the J gene TRBJ2-7, with 10 nucleotides matching TRBD1. From germline, CDR1 is SGHTA and CDR2 FQGNSA. The CDR3 length is 15 residues. V shed 4 bases and J 5 bases; nucleotides not matched to a gene: 8. The CDR3 sequence: CASSSSWDRGHEQYF. CDR3 nucleotide sequence: TGTGCCAGCAGCTCAAGCTGGGACAGGGGTCACGAGCAGTACTTC.

This clonotype was recorded many times. This chain connects TRBV7-2 to TRBJ1-1; tentatively, D is TRBD1 (5 bases). This CDR3 has 13 amino acids. The V end was cut by 4 bases, the J end by 7 bases, with 13 bases between. Germline V gives CDR1 SGHTA, CDR2 FQGNSA. The CDR3 DNA reads as TGTGCCAGCAGCTCCGCAGGGATCATTGAAGCTTTCTTT. Protein sequence: CASSSAGIIEAFF.

This clonotype was recorded many times. This chain connects TRBV4-3 to TRBJ1-6; 7 nucleotides align to TRBD1. Losses at the gene ends were 0 bases for V and 9 bases for J; bases not matched to a gene: 5. The germline V gene has CDR1 LGHNA and CDR2 YSLEER. The CDR3 has 15 amino acids. CDR3 nucleotide sequence: TGCGCCAGCAGCCAAGAGGCAGGGGGTTTTTCACCCCTCCACTTT. This translates into CASSQEAGGFSPLHF.

This clonotype was seen repeatedly, ten times or more. The rearrangement links TRBV25-1 to TRBJ1-1, with D possibly matching TRBD1 (6 bases). Germline assignment: CDR1 MGHDK and CDR2 SYGVNS. This CDR3 has 16 residues. V lost 2 bases, J lost 1 base, and 14 bases lay in between. CDR3: CASSEIGGGQNTEAFF. In DNA form, the CDR3 reads TGTGCCAGCAGTGAAATCGGGGGGGGGCAGAACACTGAAGCTTTCTTT.

This clonotype was seen ten or more times. The chain is built from TRBV7-2 and TRBJ1-2, with D uncertain. Deletions cut 4 bases from V and 4 bases from J, with 10 bases between. Germline-derived CDR1 and CDR2 are SGHTA and FQGNSA. This CDR3 contains 13 residues. The CDR3 DNA reads TGTGCCAGCAGCTCCTTAGGGAGCTATGGCTACACCTTC. Translated, it gives CASSSLGSYGYTF. Complete variable domain (other parts from reference TRBV7-2 and TRBJ1-2): GAGVSQSPSNKVTEKGKDVELRCDPISGHTALYWYRQSLGQGLEFLIYFQGNSAPDKSGLPSDRFSAERTGGSVSTLTIQRTQQEDSAVYLCASSSLGSYGYTFGSGTRLTVV.

This clonotype has a handful of counts. The genes are TRBV15 and TRBJ1-1; 7 bases match TRBD1. V dropped 2 bases and J dropped 10; count of bases not matched to a gene: 7. The CDR3 contains 13 residues. From germline, CDR1 is LNHNV and CDR2 YYDKDF (reference sequence). CDR3 sequence: CATSRSGTGVAFF. The CDR3 nucleotides read TGTGCCACCAGCAGATCTGGAACAGGGGTAGCTTTCTTT.

This clonotype has at least ten counts. The J gene is TRBJ1-1, the V gene TRBV6-1; a weak D match, TRBD1 (6 bases). The V gene's germline CDR1 is MNHNS and CDR2 SASEGT. V lost 4 bases to trimming and J lost 4 bases, with 13 bases between them. This CDR3 is built from 14 residues. CDR3 sequence reads: CASSGRGGGTEAFF. The DNA for the CDR3 is TGTGCCAGCAGTGGCAGGGGAGGTGGCACTGAAGCTTTCTTT.

This clonotype was seen at least ten times. The chain joins TRBV7-2 to TRBJ2-4, with 9 nucleotides matching TRBD1. With 6 bases clipped from V and 5 bases from J, the junction kept 5 bases outside the gene matches. The CDR3 extends over 14 amino acids. Germline CDR1 is SGHTA and CDR2 is FQGNSA. CDR3 loop: CASRLTGGQNIQYF. The CDR3 DNA reads TGTGCCAGCAGACTTACAGGGGGCCAAAACATTCAGTACTTC.